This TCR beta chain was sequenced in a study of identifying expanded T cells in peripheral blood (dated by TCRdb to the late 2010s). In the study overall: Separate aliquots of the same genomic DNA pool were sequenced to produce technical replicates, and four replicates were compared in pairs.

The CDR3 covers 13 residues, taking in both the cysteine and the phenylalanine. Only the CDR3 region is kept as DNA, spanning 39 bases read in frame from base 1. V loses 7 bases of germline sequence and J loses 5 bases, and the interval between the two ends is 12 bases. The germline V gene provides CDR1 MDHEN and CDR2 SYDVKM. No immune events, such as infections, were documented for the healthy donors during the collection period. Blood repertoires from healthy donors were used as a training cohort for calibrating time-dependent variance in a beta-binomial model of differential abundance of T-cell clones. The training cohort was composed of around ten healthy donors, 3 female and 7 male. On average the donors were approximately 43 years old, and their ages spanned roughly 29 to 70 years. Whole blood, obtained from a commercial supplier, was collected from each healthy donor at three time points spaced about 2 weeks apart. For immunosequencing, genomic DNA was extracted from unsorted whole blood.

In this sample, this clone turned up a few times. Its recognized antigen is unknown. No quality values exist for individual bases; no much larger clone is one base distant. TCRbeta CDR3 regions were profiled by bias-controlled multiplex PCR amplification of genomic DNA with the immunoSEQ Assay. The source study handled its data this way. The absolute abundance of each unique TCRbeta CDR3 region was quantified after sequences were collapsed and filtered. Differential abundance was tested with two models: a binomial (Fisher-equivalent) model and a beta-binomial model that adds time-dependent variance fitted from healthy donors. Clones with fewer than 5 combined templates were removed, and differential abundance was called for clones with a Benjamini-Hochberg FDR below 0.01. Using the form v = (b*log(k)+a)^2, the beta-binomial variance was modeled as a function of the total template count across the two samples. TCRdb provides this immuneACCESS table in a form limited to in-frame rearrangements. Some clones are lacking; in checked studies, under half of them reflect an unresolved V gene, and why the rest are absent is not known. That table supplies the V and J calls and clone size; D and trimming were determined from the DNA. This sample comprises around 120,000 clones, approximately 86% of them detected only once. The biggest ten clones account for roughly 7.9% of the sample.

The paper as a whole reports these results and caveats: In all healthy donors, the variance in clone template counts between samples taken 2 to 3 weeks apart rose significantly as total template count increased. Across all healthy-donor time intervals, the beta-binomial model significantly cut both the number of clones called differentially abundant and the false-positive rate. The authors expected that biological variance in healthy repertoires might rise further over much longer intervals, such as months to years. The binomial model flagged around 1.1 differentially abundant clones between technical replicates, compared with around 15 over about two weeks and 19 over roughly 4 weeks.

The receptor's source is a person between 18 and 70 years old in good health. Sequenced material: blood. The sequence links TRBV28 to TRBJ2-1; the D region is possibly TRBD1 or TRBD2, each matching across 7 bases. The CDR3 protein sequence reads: CASTQGGNNEQFF. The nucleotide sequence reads TGTGCCAGCACGCAGGGGGGGAACAATGAGCAGTTCTTC.